This TCR beta chain was sequenced during a study of T-cell memory formation after mild COVID-19. Overall study findings and caveats: Certain responding clones were present in pre-infection memory, suggesting participation of cross-reactive memory. Contracting CD8+ clones were enriched in EMRA, CD4+ mainly in CM and EM. Second-wave clones with a day 37 peak had unconfirmed SARS-CoV-2 specificity.

Amplification by 5'RACE using constant-segment primers produced TCR alpha and TCR beta cDNA libraries that carried sample barcodes and UMIs. TCRdb recomputed calls from the 5' RACE reads with MiXCR, one row per CDR3 protein. The data hold about 560,000 distinct CDR3 sequences, with approximately 18% observed a single time. In its sample, this clonotype was seen a few times. Its antigen is not identified. Germline CDR1 LGHDT, CDR2 YNNKEL (reference sequence). The V end lost 2 bases, the J end lost 8 bases, and 10 bases lay between the germline ends. The CDR3 loop spans 13 amino acids. The chain combines TRBV3-1 with TRBJ2-1; D call uncertain. The clonotype was recovered from an adult woman who had mild COVID-19 (a few samples of this study predate the infection). Cell type and time point are not known. Material: PBMCs or a T cell subset sorted from them (not recorded which). CDR3 in DNA: TGTGCCAGCAGCCAACCCGCTAGTGATGAGCAGTTCTTC. Its protein is CASSQPASDEQFF.